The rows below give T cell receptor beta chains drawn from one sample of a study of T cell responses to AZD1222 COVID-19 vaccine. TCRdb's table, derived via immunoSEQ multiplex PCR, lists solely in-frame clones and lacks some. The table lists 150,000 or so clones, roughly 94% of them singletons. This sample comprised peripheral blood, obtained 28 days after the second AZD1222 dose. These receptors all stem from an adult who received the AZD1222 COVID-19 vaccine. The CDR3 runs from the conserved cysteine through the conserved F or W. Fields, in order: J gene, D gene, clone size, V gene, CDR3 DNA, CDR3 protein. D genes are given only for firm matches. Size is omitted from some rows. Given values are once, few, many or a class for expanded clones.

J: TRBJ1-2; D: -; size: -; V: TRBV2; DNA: TGTGCCAGCAGTTATTCTTTTGGCTACACCTTC; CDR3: CASSYSFGYTF
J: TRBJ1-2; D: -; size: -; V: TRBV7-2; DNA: TGTGCCAGCAGCTGGGGGGGGGATACTAACTATGGCTACACCTTC; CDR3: CASSWGGDTNYGYTF
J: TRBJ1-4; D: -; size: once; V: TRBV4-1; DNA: TGCGCCAGCAGCCAAGGGGCGGGAAATGAAAAACTGTTTTTT; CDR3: CASSQGAGNEKLFF
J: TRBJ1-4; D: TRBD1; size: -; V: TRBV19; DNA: TGTGCCAGTAGTCCCGACAGGGGGGGCGAAAAACTGTTTTTT; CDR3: CASSPDRGGEKLFF
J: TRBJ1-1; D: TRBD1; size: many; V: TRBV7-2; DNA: TGTGCCAGCAGGAAGACAGGGATCGCTGAAGCTTTCTTT; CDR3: CASRKTGIAEAFF
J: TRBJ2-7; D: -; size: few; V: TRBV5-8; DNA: TGTGCCAGCAGCTTCTCCTACGAGCAGTACTTC; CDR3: CASSFSYEQYF
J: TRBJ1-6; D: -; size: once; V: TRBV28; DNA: TGTGCCAGCAGTGTCAAGCAGGGGCCGAGGAATTCACCCCTCCACTTT; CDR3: CASSVKQGPRNSPLHF
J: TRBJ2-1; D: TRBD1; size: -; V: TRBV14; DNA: TGTGCCAGCAGCTCCTCCGGGACAGCCTCCTGGAGATACAATGAGCAGTTCTTC; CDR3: CASSSSGTASWRYNEQFF
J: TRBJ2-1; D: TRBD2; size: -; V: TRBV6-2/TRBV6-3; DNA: TGTGCCAGCAGTTTCGGACTAGCGGGGTACAATGAGCAGTTCTTC; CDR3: CASSFGLAGYNEQFF
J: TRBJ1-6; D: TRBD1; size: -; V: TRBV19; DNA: TGTGCCAGTAGCCACCCAGCCGGGACAGGGGAAAATTCACCCCTCCACTTT; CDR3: CASSHPAGTGENSPLHF
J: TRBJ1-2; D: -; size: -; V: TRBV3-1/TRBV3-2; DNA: TGTGCCAGCAGCCAAGGGGCTGGCTACACCTTC; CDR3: CASSQGAGYTF
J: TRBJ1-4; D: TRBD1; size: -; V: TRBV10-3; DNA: TGTGCCATCAGTGAGTCGGGACAGGGATCTCAGGATGAAAAACTGTTTTTT; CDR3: CAISESGQGSQDEKLFF
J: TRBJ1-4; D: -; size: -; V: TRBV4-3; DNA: TGCGCCAGCAGCCAAGAGGGGGGCGGGGAAAAACTGTTTTTT; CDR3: CASSQEGGGEKLFF
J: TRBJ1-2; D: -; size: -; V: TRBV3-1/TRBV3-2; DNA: TGTGCCAGCAGCCAAGACCCCAGGGGTGGGTATGGCTACACCTTC; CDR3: CASSQDPRGGYGYTF
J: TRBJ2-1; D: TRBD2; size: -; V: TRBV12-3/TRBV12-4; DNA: TGTGCCAGCAGTTTAGGGCTAGCGGGGGAGCAGTTCTTC; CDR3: CASSLGLAGEQFF
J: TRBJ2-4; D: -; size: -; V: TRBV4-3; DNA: TGCGCCAGCAGCCAAGAATCTGCCAAAAACATTCAGTACTTC; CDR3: CASSQESAKNIQYF
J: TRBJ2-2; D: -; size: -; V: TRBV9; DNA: TGTGCCAGCAGCGGCCCGGACCCGAACACCGGGGAGCTGTTTTTT; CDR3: CASSGPDPNTGELFF
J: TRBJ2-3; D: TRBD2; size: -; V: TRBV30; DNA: TGTGCCTGGAGGACTCTCGGGGGGGGAACAGATACGCAGTATTTT; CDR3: CAWRTLGGGTDTQYF
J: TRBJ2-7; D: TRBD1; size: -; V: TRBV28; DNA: TGTGCCAGCAGTCCCCCCTCGGACAGGGGAGGCTACGAGCAGTACTTC; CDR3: CASSPPSDRGGYEQYF
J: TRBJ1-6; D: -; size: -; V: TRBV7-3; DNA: TGTGCCAGCAGCTTAACATCGGGGGCAGGATCACCCCTCCACTTT; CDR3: CASSLTSGAGSPLHF
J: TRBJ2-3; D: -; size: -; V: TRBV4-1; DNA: TGCGCCAGCAGCCAAGGTGCAGTTAGCACAGATACGCAGTATTTT; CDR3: CASSQGAVSTDTQYF
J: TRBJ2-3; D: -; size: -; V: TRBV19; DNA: TGTGCCAGTGGAGTGGGGCATACGCAGTATTTT; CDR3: CASGVGHTQYF
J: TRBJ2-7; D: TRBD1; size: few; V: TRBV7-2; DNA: TGTGCCAGCAGCTTTGGCGCGCAGGGGGCGGGCTACGAGCAGTACTTC; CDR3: CASSFGAQGAGYEQYF
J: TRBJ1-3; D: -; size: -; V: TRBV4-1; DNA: TGCGCCAGCAGCCCCGGACAGCTAAAGGCGGGTTCTGGAAACACCATATATTTT; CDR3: CASSPGQLKAGSGNTIYF
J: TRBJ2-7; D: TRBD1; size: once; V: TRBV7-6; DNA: TGTGCCAGCAGCCACCCCCCGGGACAGGGTACCTACGAGCAGTACTTC; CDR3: CASSHPPGQGTYEQYF
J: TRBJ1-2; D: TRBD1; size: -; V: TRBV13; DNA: TGTGCCAGCAGCAACCGGGACAGGGGATATAGTGGCTACACCTTC; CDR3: CASSNRDRGYSGYTF
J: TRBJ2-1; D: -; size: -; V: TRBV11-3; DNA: TGTGCCAGCAGCCCCAGGGGTTATAGCAATGAGCAGTTCTTC; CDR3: CASSPRGYSNEQFF
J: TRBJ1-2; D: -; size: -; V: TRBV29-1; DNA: TGCAGCGTGCGGGTCCCATCGGGTGTCGGCTATGGCTACACCTTC; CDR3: CSVRVPSGVGYGYTF
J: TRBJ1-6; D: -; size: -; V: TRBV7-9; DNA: TGTGCCAGCAGCCAGAGCTCCTATAATTCACCCCTCCACTTT; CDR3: CASSQSSYNSPLHF
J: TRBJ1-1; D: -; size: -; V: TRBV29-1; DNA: TGCAGCGTTTGGGGGTCTGCGAACACTGAAGCTTTCTTT; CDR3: CSVWGSANTEAFF
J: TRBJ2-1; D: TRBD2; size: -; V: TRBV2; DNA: TGTGCCAGCAGTGAATTGTCTGGGACTAGCGGGTTGTCCTACAATGAGCAGTTCTTC; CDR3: CASSELSGTSGLSYNEQFF
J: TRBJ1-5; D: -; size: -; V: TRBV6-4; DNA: TGTGCCAGCAGTGACGGCGGCAATCAGCCCCAGCATTTT; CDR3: CASSDGGNQPQHF
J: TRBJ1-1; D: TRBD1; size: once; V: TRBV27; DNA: TGTGCCAGCAGGCTTACGTCACAGGGGCCGGGAACTGAAGCTTTCTTT; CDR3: CASRLTSQGPGTEAFF
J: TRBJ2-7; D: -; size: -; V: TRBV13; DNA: TGTGCCAGCAGCTTCGGGACCGCGAGCTCCTACGAGCAGTACTTC; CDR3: CASSFGTASSYEQYF
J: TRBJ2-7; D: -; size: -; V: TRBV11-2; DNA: TGTGCCAGCAGCCCAGCCTACGAGCAGTACTTC; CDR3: CASSPAYEQYF
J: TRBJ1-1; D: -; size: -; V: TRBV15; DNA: TGTGCCACCAGCAGAGAACAGCTGAACACTGAAGCTTTCTTT; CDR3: CATSREQLNTEAFF
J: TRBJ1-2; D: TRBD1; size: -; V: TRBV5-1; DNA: TGCGCCAGCAGCTCGGGACAGCACTACTATGGCTACACCTTC; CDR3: CASSSGQHYYGYTF
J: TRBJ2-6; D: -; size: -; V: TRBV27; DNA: TGTGCCAGCAGTACCGAGACAGGGAGCGGGATGTCTGGGGCCAACGTCCTGACTTTC; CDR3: CASSTETGSGMSGANVLTF
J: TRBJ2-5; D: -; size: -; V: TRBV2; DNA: TGTGCCAGCACCGGGGGACTTCGGGAGACCCAGTACTTC; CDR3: CASTGGLRETQYF
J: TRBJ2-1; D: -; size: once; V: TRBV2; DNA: TGTGCCAGCGGAGATAGCGAGCAGTTCTTC; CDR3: CASGDSEQFF
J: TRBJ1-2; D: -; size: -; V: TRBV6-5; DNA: TGTGCCAGCAGTTACTCAGGAGCGTCGGAGGGCTACACCTTC; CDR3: CASSYSGASEGYTF
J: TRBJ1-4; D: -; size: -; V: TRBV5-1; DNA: TGCGCCAGCAGCTTGGTTCCAGGGATAAATGAAAAACTGTTTTTT; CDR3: CASSLVPGINEKLFF
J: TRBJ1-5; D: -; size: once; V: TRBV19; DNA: TGTGCCAGTAGCGGGACGGAGAATCAGCCCCAGCATTTT; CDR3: CASSGTENQPQHF
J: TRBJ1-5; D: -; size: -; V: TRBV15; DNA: TGTGCCACCAGCAGAGCCTGGGGGGAGGATCAGCCCCAGCATTTT; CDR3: CATSRAWGEDQPQHF
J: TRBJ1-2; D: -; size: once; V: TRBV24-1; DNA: TGTGCCACCAGTGATGACAAAGGATCGGGCTACACCTTC; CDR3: CATSDDKGSGYTF